A single sample is the source of the 19 T cell receptor beta chains below, sequenced in a study of blood T cell repertoires in COVID-19. Repertoires were generated with immunoSEQ multiplex PCR, while TCRdb's copy carries only in-frame clones and drops some. This table has roughly 32,000 clones, 87% appearing once. Source material: peripheral blood. The receptors derive from a middle-aged man with active or convalescent COVID-19.

This chain uses TRBV30 with TRBJ2-1, with TRBD2 identical over 10 bases. With 0 bases clipped from V and 7 bases from J, the junction kept 12 bases outside the gene matches. The CDR3 covers 17 residues. CDR1 and CDR2 (germline): GTSNPN, SVGIG (reference sequence). The DNA for the CDR3 is TGTGCCTGGAGTGTCACCAGGGCTAGCGGGAGAAATAATGAGCAGTTCTTC. This codes for CAWSVTRASGRNNEQFF. The complete variable domain, with remaining parts taken from reference TRBV30 and TRBJ2-1, reads SQTIHQWPATLVQPVGSPLSLECTVEGTSNPNLYWYRQAAGRGLQLLFYSVGIGQISSEVPQNLSASRPQDRQFILSSKKLLLSDSGFYLCAWSVTRASGRNNEQFFGPGTRLTVL.

The V gene is TRBV5-6, the J gene TRBJ2-5, with 7 bases fitting TRBD1. CDR1 is SGHDT and CDR2 is YYEEEE in the germline V gene. V dropped 4 bases and J dropped 3; count of bases not matched to a gene: 3. The length of the CDR3 is 13 residues. The chain's CDR3 is CASSITGEETQYF. The CDR3 coding sequence is TGTGCCAGCAGCATCACAGGGGAAGAGACCCAGTACTTC.

The chain recombines TRBV4-3 with TRBJ2-1, with a possible D match to TRBD1 (6 bases). V was pared by 1 base and J by 4 bases, with 11 bases between. Per germline, CDR1 LGHNA and CDR2 YSLEER. The CDR3 has 15 amino acids. The CDR3 bases are TGCGCCAGCAGCCAAGCCCGACAGGAGTACAATGAGCAGTTCTTC. This encodes CASSQARQEYNEQFF.

The chain is built from TRBV28 and TRBJ1-2, with TRBD1 matching over 10 bases. The ends lost 6 bases at V and 4 bases at J; junction bases unmatched: 8. CDR3 length: 15 residues. Per the germline V gene, CDR1 is MDHEN and CDR2 is SYDVKM. The CDR3 sequence is CASSGQGVSSYGYTF. DNA for the CDR3: TGTGCCAGCAGCGGACAGGGGGTTTCGAGCTATGGCTACACCTTC.

The chain employs TRBV5-1 and TRBJ2-3, with TRBD2 matching 12 bases. V trimming: 5 bases; J trimming: 6 bases; junction bases outside the gene matches: 7. The germline V gene encodes CDR1 SGHRS and CDR2 YFSETQ. The CDR3 is 15 amino acids. The CDR3 loop is CASRRLAGVSDTQYF. The CDR3 bases are TGCGCCAGCAGGAGACTAGCGGGAGTGTCTGATACGCAGTATTTT.

V gene TRBV11-2 combines with J gene TRBJ1-6; D ambiguous. The CDR3 is made up of 15 amino acids. Trimming shortened V by 3 bases and J by 7 bases, and 13 bases separated the two germline ends. Germline V gene lookup returns CDR1 SGHAT and CDR2 FQNNGV. CDR3 DNA sequence: TGTGCCAGCAGCTTGGGCGGGCTGAGGAATTCACCCCTCCACTTT. This sequence encodes CASSLGGLRNSPLHF.

The genes are TRBV3-1 (or the pseudogene TRBV3-2) and TRBJ2-1; weak D call: TRBD1 (7 bases). V lost 2 bases to trimming and J lost 5 bases, with 16 bases between them. Germline V gives CDR1 LGHDT, CDR2 YNNKEL (reference sequence). This CDR3 is built from 16 residues. The CDR3 bases are TGTGCCAGCAGCCAACCACCTGACAGGGAGGACAATGAGCAGTTCTTC. It encodes CASSQPPDREDNEQFF.

V and J are TRBV18 and TRBJ1-1; 8 nucleotides agree with TRBD1. Germline V lookup: CDR1 KGHSH, CDR2 LQKENI. V lost 6 bases, J lost 5 bases, and 8 bases stayed unmatched. There are 14 residues in the CDR3. The CDR3, as DNA: TGTGCCAGCTCTCCAGGGGGCTGGGGGACTGAAGCTTTCTTT. It is translated as CASSPGGWGTEAFF.

On this clone: The junction departs from the called germline gene at one end, perhaps through a read error. V gene TRBV7-7 combines with J gene TRBJ1-1; a possible D gene is TRBD1 (6 bases). The germline V gene encodes CDR1 SSHAT and CDR2 FNYEAQ (reference sequence). The CDR3 has 13 residues. The CDR3 protein is CASSLTGWTEAFF. CDR3 sequence (DNA): TGTGCTAGCAGCTTAACAGGGTGGACTGAAGCTTTCTTT.

This chain connects TRBV27 to TRBJ2-3; tentatively, D is TRBD2 (6 bases). The V gene lost 4 bases and the J gene lost 12 bases, with 11 bases spanning the gap. CDR1 is MNHEY and CDR2 is SMNVEV in the germline V gene (reference sequence). The CDR3 length is 11 residues. The CDR3 bases are TGTGCCAGCAGTTCTCCGGGACTTCAGTATTTT. Encoded protein: CASSSPGLQYF.

The chain is built from TRBV4-3 and TRBJ2-5, with a weak D call TRBD2 (6 bases). The CDR3 is 15 amino acids. With 1 base removed from V and 1 base from J, the gap between germline ends came to 10 bases. CDR1 is LGHNA and CDR2 is YSLEER in the germline V gene. The CDR3 sequence is CASSQGAGLQETQYF. Here the CDR3 DNA reads TGCGCCAGCAGCCAAGGGGCGGGGCTCCAAGAGACCCAGTACTTC.

The chain couples TRBV28 to TRBJ2-7, with D uncertain. The CDR3 consists of 12 residues. Per the germline V gene, CDR1 is MDHEN and CDR2 is SYDVKM. The V end was cut by 8 bases, the J end by 3 bases, with 11 bases between. The CDR3 spells CASENSLYEQYF. The CDR3 nucleotides are TGTGCCAGCGAAAACAGCCTCTACGAGCAGTACTTC.

This chain uses TRBV7-9 with TRBJ1-6; 8 bases are shared with TRBD1. The V gene end was trimmed by 1 base and the J gene end by 10 bases; junction bases not matched to a gene: 6. The CDR3 is 15 amino acids. Germline V gene lookup returns CDR1 SEHNR and CDR2 FQNEAQ (reference sequence). DNA for the CDR3: TGTGCCAGCAGCTTAGGAGGACAGGGCGCGTCACCCCTCCACTTT. It codes for CASSLGGQGASPLHF.

The chain carries TRBV28 and TRBJ2-1, with D possibly TRBD2 on 6 matching bases. The germline gives CDR1 MDHEN, CDR2 SYDVKM. The CDR3 runs 14 residues. The V end was cut by 2 bases, the J end by 4 bases, with 9 bases between. The CDR3 DNA follows: TGTGCCAGCAGTTTACTAGCGCCATACAATGAGCAGTTCTTC. As protein: CASSLLAPYNEQFF. Combining the CDR3 with reference TRBV28 and TRBJ2-1 gives the whole variable domain DVKVTQSSRYLVKRTGEKVFLECVQDMDHENMFWYRQDPGLGLRLIYFSYDVKMKEKGDIPEGYSVSREKKERFSLILESASTNQTSMYLCASSLLAPYNEQFFGPGTRLTVL.

The chain links TRBV5-6 to TRBJ2-3; TRBD2 matches 7 bases. Germline V gene lookup returns CDR1 SGHDT and CDR2 YYEEEE. This CDR3 region has 15 residues. V shed 4 bases and J 0 bases; nucleotides not matched to a gene: 5. CDR3 coding DNA: TGTGCCAGCAGCCCCGGGGGGAGAAGCACAGATACGCAGTATTTT. It codes for CASSPGGRSTDTQYF.

The chain employs TRBV20-1 and TRBJ1-2; D gene unclear. Trimming pared 3 bases from V and 7 bases from J, leaving 9 bases between. This CDR3 is 11 amino acids long. Germline-derived CDR1 and CDR2 are DFQATT and SNEGSKA (reference sequence). DNA for the CDR3: TGCAGTGCTAGCGGGATGAGTGGCTACACCTTC. Protein: CSASGMSGYTF.

V and J are TRBV5-1 and TRBJ2-2; 9 positions match TRBD2. With V trimmed by 0 bases and J by 5 bases, 5 bases remained unmatched. The CDR3 extends over 16 amino acids. From germline, CDR1 is SGHRS and CDR2 YFSETQ. The CDR3 DNA reads as TGCGCCAGCAGCTTGGATCCTAGCGGGGTGACCGGGGAGCTGTTTTTT. Residues: CASSLDPSGVTGELFF.

J is TRBJ1-5 and V is TRBV20-1; tentative D call: TRBD1 (6 bases). CDR1 is DFQATT, CDR2 SNEGSKA, per germline (reference sequence). V was shortened by 3 bases and J by 3 bases, with 15 bases between the two germline ends. The length of the CDR3 is 15 residues. The DNA for the CDR3 is TGCAGTGCTAGTGCTAGGACAGTGCTCAATCAGCCCCAGCATTTT. Its protein product is CSASARTVLNQPQHF.

The CDR3 region has the DNA TGCAGCGTTGAGCTCCGGGACAGGGGGTTTGACGAGCAGTACTTC. As protein: CSVELRDRGFDEQYF. The chain is built from TRBV29-1 and TRBJ2-7; 11 nucleotides agree with TRBD1. Germline-derived CDR1 and CDR2 are SQVTM and ANQGSEA. The V and J ends lost 3 bases and 5 bases, in that order; junction bases with no gene match: 9. The CDR3 loop spans 15 amino acids.